These T cell receptor beta chains were read from a single sample in a study of siplizumab effects on memory and regulatory T cells. Profiling relied on immunoSEQ multiplex PCR, and the TCRdb table lists in-frame clones only, not all of them. The sample lists fewer than 3,500 clones, roughly 66% occurring once. Sequences were obtained from TEMRA CD8+ T cells sorted from blood. Receptor source: a human donor in good health. Each CDR3 is given with its conserved first and last residue. The D gene is left open where the match is weak. Clone size is given for some rows only: seen once, a few or many times, or a class if the clone is expanded.

clone_size: NA
d_call: TRBD1
j_call: TRBJ2-1
v_call: TRBV19
cdr3_nt: TGTGCCAGTAGCAGGGGGCGCGCGGATGAGCAGTTCTTC
cdr3_aa: CASSRGRADEQFF

clone_size: medium-sized
d_call: NA
j_call: TRBJ1-1
v_call: TRBV29-1
cdr3_nt: TGCAGCGTCCATCGCTTGACAGGAGGCGCTTTCTTT
cdr3_aa: CSVHRLTGGAFF

clone_size: NA
d_call: NA
j_call: TRBJ1-2
v_call: TRBV19
cdr3_nt: TGTGCCAGTAGTATAGATCGGGGGAAAGGCTACACCTTC
cdr3_aa: CASSIDRGKGYTF

clone_size: NA
d_call: NA
j_call: TRBJ1-2
v_call: TRBV19
cdr3_nt: TGTGCCAGTAGTATAAGGGACCCATTCTTTGGGGGCTACACCTTC
cdr3_aa: CASSIRDPFFGGYTF

clone_size: once
d_call: TRBD2
j_call: TRBJ2-1
v_call: TRBV27
cdr3_nt: TGTGCCAGCAGTACCGGACTAGCGGGATACAATGAGCAGTTCTTC
cdr3_aa: CASSTGLAGYNEQFF

clone_size: NA
d_call: NA
j_call: TRBJ1-1
v_call: TRBV12-5
cdr3_nt: TGTGCTAGTGGTCCCGCGAGGGCCCAAAGCACTGAAGCTTTCTTT
cdr3_aa: CASGPARAQSTEAFF

clone_size: few
d_call: NA
j_call: TRBJ2-2
v_call: TRBV30
cdr3_nt: TGTGCCTGGAGTGTAATGGACACCGGGGAGCTGTTTTTT
cdr3_aa: CAWSVMDTGELFF

clone_size: NA
d_call: TRBD1
j_call: TRBJ2-5
v_call: TRBV27
cdr3_nt: TGTGCCAGCAGTAGCCGGGACAGCAAACAAGAGACCCAGTACTTC
cdr3_aa: CASSSRDSKQETQYF

clone_size: few
d_call: TRBD1
j_call: TRBJ1-1
v_call: TRBV7-6
cdr3_nt: TGTGCCAGCAGCAAAGTAGGGGGCCCTGCGGTGAACACTGAAGCTTTCTTT
cdr3_aa: CASSKVGGPAVNTEAFF

clone_size: NA
d_call: TRBD2
j_call: TRBJ2-5
v_call: TRBV7-9
cdr3_nt: TGTGCCAGCAGCATCTGGGAGGGGAGAGAGACCCAGTACTTC
cdr3_aa: CASSIWEGRETQYF

clone_size: few
d_call: TRBD1
j_call: TRBJ1-2
v_call: TRBV11-1
cdr3_nt: TGTGCCAGCAGCTTAGCGACAGGGGTCTATGGCTACACCTTC
cdr3_aa: CASSLATGVYGYTF

clone_size: NA
d_call: NA
j_call: TRBJ2-1
v_call: TRBV5-5
cdr3_nt: TGTGCCAGCAGCTGGGGGACGGGATATGGTGAGCAGTTCTTC
cdr3_aa: CASSWGTGYGEQFF

clone_size: NA
d_call: TRBD1
j_call: TRBJ2-7
v_call: TRBV19
cdr3_nt: TGTGCCAGTAGTCCCGGGACAGGGGGCCCCGAGCAGTACTTC
cdr3_aa: CASSPGTGGPEQYF

clone_size: NA
d_call: NA
j_call: TRBJ2-1
v_call: TRBV27
cdr3_nt: TGTGCCAGCAGTTCCCTCAGCTCCTACAATGAGCAGTTCTTC
cdr3_aa: CASSSLSSYNEQFF

clone_size: NA
d_call: NA
j_call: TRBJ1-2
v_call: TRBV7-9
cdr3_nt: TGTGCCAGCAGCTTGTTGGGTTCTCCCTCCTATGGCTACACCTTC
cdr3_aa: CASSLLGSPSYGYTF

clone_size: NA
d_call: NA
j_call: TRBJ2-7
v_call: TRBV10-3
cdr3_nt: TGTGCCATCAGTGAGATGGCAATTAAACTAGCCTACGAGCAGTACTTC
cdr3_aa: CAISEMAIKLAYEQYF

clone_size: NA
d_call: NA
j_call: TRBJ2-7
v_call: TRBV27
cdr3_nt: TGTGCCAGCAGTACCACAGGGTTTAATTACGAGCAGTACTTC
cdr3_aa: CASSTTGFNYEQYF